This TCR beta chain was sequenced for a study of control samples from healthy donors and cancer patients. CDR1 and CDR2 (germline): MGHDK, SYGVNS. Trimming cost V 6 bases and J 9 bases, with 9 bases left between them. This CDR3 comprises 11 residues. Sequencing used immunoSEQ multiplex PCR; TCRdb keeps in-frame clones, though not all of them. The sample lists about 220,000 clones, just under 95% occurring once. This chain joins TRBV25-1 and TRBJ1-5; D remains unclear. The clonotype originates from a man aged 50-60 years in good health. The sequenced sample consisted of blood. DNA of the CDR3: TGTGCCAGCAGCGGCTGGGGGCCCCAGCATTTT. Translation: CASSGWGPQHF.